Below, 9 T cell receptor beta chains from the same sample are listed, as sequenced in a study of cytomegalovirus exposure and HLA in healthy donors. Amplification used 60 Vbeta primers and 13 Jbeta primers. Assay: immunoSEQ multiplex PCR; the TCRdb copy retains only in-frame clones and omits some. The sample lists 150,000 to 200,000 clones; more than 60% were seen once. Sequenced material: PBMCs. The receptors were gathered from a woman aged 30 to 39 in good health and CMV-seropositive.

The genes are TRBV4-3 and TRBJ2-7, with unresolved D. With 0 bases removed from V and 2 bases from J, the gap between germline ends came to 11 bases. The CDR3 runs to 15 residues. The germline CDR1 and CDR2 sequences are LGHNA and YSLEER. The CDR3 DNA follows: TGCGCCAGCAGCCAAGACACAGCCCAGCCCTACGAGCAGTACTTC. This translates into CASSQDTAQPYEQYF.

The chain uses TRBV10-1 and TRBJ1-5; no firm D call. CDR1 is WNHNN, CDR2 SYGVQD, per germline (reference sequence). This CDR3 contains 13 residues. Trimming left V 0 bases short and J 11 bases short, with 11 bases between. The CDR3, as DNA: TGCGCCAGCAGTGAGTCCGGGTCCTCGGCCCAGCATTTT. Amino acid sequence: CASSESGSSAQHF.

This clone was seen only a few times. This chain uses TRBV28 with TRBJ1-4, with 9 nucleotides matching TRBD1. The CDR3 extends over 14 amino acids. Germline V gene sequence: CDR1 MDHEN, CDR2 SYDVKM. J was trimmed by 7 bases and V by 6 bases; bases with no gene match: 6. CDR3 nucleotide sequence: TGTGCCAGCAGCCCGGGACAGGGTCCTGAAAAACTGTTTTTT. Protein product: CASSPGQGPEKLFF.

This rearrangement joins TRBV9 to TRBJ2-3, with D maybe TRBD1 (6 bases). The V end was cut by 4 bases, the J end by 2 bases, with 11 bases between. CDR3 length equals 14 residues. CDR1 and CDR2 from the germline V gene are SGDLS and YYNGEE. The CDR3 nucleotides are TGTGCCAGCAGCACAGTGGGGGCCACAGATACGCAGTATTTT. It is translated as CASSTVGATDTQYF.

J is TRBJ2-1 and V is TRBV10-2; 8 positions agree with TRBD1. V dropped 7 bases and J dropped 3; count of bases not matched to a gene: 5. Per the germline V gene, CDR1 is WSHSY and CDR2 is SAAADI. The CDR3 runs 14 residues. CDR3 in DNA: TGCGCCAGCAAGGCAGGGGGCGACTACAATGAGCAGTTCTTC. Encoded protein: CASKAGGDYNEQFF.

The chain couples TRBV28 to TRBJ1-5; TRBD1 is a possible D gene (5 bases). The CDR3 loop spans 14 amino acids. Germline values: CDR1 MDHEN, CDR2 SYDVKM. The V end lost 3 bases, the J end lost 5 bases, and 11 bases lay between the germline ends. The DNA of the CDR3 is TGTGCCAGCAGTTTTTTCGGGGGTGATCAGCCCCAGCATTTT. As protein: CASSFFGGDQPQHF.

The chain uses TRBV19 and TRBJ2-1; 7 nucleotides line up with TRBD2. The CDR3 is 13 amino acids. In germline, CDR1 is LNHDA, CDR2 SQIVND (reference sequence). V trimming: 7 bases; J trimming: 7 bases; junction bases outside the gene matches: 7. The CDR3 spells CASTSGRGNEQFF. The DNA of the CDR3 is TGTGCCAGTACTAGCGGCCGGGGGAATGAGCAGTTCTTC.

This chain links TRBV21-1 with TRBJ2-1; TRBD2 was called by the table and not checked on the DNA. TRBV21-1 is listed as a pseudogene. The CDR3 totals 17 residues. The CDR3 bases are TGTGCCAGCAGCAAAGGTGCCGGTTGGAGCTCCTACAATGAGCAGTTCTTC. Its protein product is CASSKGAGWSSYNEQFF.

CDR3 sequence (DNA): TGTGCCAGCAGCTTGGCCCCACTAGCGGGAGTTTCCGAGCAGTACTTC. As protein: CASSLAPLAGVSEQYF. This chain joins TRBV11-3 and TRBJ2-7; 11 bases agree with TRBD2. Germline lookup yields CDR1 SGHNT and CDR2 YENEEA. The CDR3 totals 16 residues. J was trimmed by 6 bases and V by 3 bases; bases with no gene match: 10.